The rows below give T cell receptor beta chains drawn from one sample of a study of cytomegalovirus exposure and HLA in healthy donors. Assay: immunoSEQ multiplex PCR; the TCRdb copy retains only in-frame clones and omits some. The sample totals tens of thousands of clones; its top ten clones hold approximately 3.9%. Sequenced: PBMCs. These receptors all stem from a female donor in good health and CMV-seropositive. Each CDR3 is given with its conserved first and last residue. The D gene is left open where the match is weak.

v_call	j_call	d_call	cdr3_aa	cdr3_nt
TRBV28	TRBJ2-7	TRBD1	CASTSRGRYEQYF	TGTGCCAGCACCTCAAGGGGGCGGTACGAGCAGTACTTC
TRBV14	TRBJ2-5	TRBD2	CASSPRTSGGRYF	TGTGCCAGCAGCCCGCGGACTAGCGGGGGCCGGTACTTC
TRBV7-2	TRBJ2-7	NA	CASSFWQGRVEQYF	TGTGCCAGCAGCTTCTGGCAGGGTAGGGTCGAGCAGTACTTC
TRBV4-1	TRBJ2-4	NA	CASSPQTEDSQYF	TGCGCCAGCAGCCCTCAGACCGAGGACTCTCAGTACTTC
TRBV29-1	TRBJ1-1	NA	CSVDVVGGEDFF	TGCAGCGTTGACGTAGTGGGAGGGGAAGATTTCTTT
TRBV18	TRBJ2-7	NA	CASSPDYEQYF	TGTGCCAGCTCACCGGACTACGAGCAGTATTTC
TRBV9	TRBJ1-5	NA	CASSLPGTSNQPQHF	TGTGCCAGCAGCCTGCCCGGGACAAGCAATCAGCCCCAGCATTTT
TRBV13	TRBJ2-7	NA	CASSRRVVIYEQYF	TGTGCCAGCAGCCGCAGGGTGGTGATCTACGAGCAGTACTTC
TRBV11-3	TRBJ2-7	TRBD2	CASSPRPTSGYEQYF	TGTGCCAGCAGCCCGAGACCGACTAGCGGGTACGAGCAGTACTTC
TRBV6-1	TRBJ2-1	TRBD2	CATLRDSGRNNEQFF	TGTGCCACCCTAAGAGATAGCGGGAGGAACAATGAGCAGTTCTTC
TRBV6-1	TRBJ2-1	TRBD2	CASSGLAGGTYNEQFF	TGTGCCAGCAGTGGATTAGCGGGGGGGACCTACAATGAGCAGTTCTTC
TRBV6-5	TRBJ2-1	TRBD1	CASRLQGSRNNEQFF	TGTGCCAGCAGGCTACAGGGGTCCCGGAACAATGAGCAGTTCTTC
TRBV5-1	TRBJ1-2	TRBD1	CASSEGTVMSNYGYTF	TGCGCCAGCAGTGAAGGGACAGTGATGTCTAACTATGGCTACACCTTC
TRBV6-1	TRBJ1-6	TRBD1	CASKVWTGGNSPLHF	TGTGCCAGCAAAGTGTGGACAGGGGGTAATTCACCCCTCCACTTT
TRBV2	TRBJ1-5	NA	CASRGTNNQPQHF	TGTGCCAGCCGCGGGACCAACAATCAGCCCCAGCATTTT
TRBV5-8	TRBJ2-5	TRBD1	CASKTGVYQETQYF	TGTGCCAGCAAAACAGGGGTTTACCAAGAGACCCAGTACTTC
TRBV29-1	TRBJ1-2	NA	CSATGGYGYTF	TGCAGCGCGACGGGTGGGTATGGCTACACCTTC
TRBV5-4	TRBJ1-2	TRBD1	CASSLGPGDTGDGYTF	TGTGCCAGCAGCTTGGGGCCCGGTGATACAGGGGATGGCTACACCTTC
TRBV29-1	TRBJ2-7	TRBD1	CSVRTGTGGPYEQYF	TGCAGCGTCCGGACCGGGACAGGGGGCCCCTACGAGCAGTACTTC
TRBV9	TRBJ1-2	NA	CASSGEKGNYGYTF	TGTGCCAGCAGCGGAGAAAAGGGGAACTATGGCTACACCTTC
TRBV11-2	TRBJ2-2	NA	CAAPRVGGTGELFF	TGTGCCGCCCCGAGGGTGGGGGGAACCGGGGAGCTGTTTTTT
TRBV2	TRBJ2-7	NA	CASSEVQGYEQYF	TGTGCCAGCAGTGAAGTCCAGGGGTACGAGCAGTACTTC
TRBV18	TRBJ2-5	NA	CASSDQGDLQETQYF	TGTGCCAGCTCTGACCAGGGCGACTTACAAGAGACCCAGTACTTC
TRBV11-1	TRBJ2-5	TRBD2	CASSLEVAGQTQYF	TGTGCCAGCAGCTTAGAGGTAGCGGGACAGACCCAGTACTTC
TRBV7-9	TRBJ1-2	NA	CASSPEGVYGYTF	TGTGCCAGCAGCCCTGAGGGTGTCTATGGCTACACCTTC
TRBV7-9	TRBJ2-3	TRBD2	CASSWGLAGKDTQYF	TGTGCCAGCAGCTGGGGACTAGCGGGGAAAGATACGCAGTATTTT
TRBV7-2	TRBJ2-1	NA	CASNTGEAFYNEQFF	TGTGCCAGCAACACGGGGGAGGCCTTCTACAATGAGCAGTTCTTC
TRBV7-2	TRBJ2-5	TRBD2	CASSSFLAGQETQYF	TGTGCCAGCAGCTCTTTTCTAGCGGGCCAAGAGACCCAGTACTTC
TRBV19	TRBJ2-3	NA	CASRPQGVTDTQYF	TGTGCCAGTAGGCCACAGGGAGTCACAGATACGCAGTATTTT
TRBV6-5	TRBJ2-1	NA	CASSYGHSSYNEQFF	TGTGCCAGCAGTTACGGCCATTCCTCCTACAATGAGCAGTTCTTC
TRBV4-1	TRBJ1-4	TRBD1	CASSQGVKTTGVYTNEKLFF	TGCGCCAGCAGCCAAGGCGTCAAGACTACAGGGGTCTATACTAATGAAAAACTGTTTTTT
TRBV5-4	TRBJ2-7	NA	CASSNRDFQTYEQYF	TGTGCCAGCAGCAACCGGGACTTCCAAACCTACGAGCAGTACTTC
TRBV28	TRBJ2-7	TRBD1	CASSSTGTGLYEQYF	TGTGCCAGCAGTTCCACCGGGACAGGGCTGTACGAGCAGTACTTC
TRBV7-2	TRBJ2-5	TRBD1	CANSLGQAQTQYF	TGTGCCAACAGCTTAGGACAGGCCCAGACCCAGTACTTC
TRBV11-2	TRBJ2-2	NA	CASSLDHITGELFF	TGTGCCAGCAGCTTAGATCACATAACCGGGGAGCTGTTTTTT